These 22 T cell receptor beta chains came from one sample sequenced in a study of blood T cell repertoires in COVID-19. Method: immunoSEQ multiplex PCR; TCRdb's copy keeps in-frame clones and lacks some. Found here are 250,000 to 300,000 clones, 89% of them singletons; the top ten hold under 2.5%. The sample consisted of PBMCs or T cells enriched from blood (not recorded which). The receptors here all came from a woman in her sixties or seventies who had recovered from COVID-19.

This sequence joins TRBV6-5 and TRBJ2-7, with D maybe TRBD1 (5 bases). V lost 6 bases and J 2 bases, leaving 8 bases between the germline ends. The CDR3 sequence is 12 residues long. Germline-derived CDR1 and CDR2 are MNHEY and SVGAGI. DNA of the CDR3: TGTGCCAGCAGAAGACAGACCTACGAGCAGTACTTC. Amino acid sequence: CASRRQTYEQYF.

The chain uses TRBV10-1 and TRBJ1-4; TRBD1 aligns across 10 bases. Germline assignment: CDR1 WNHNN and CDR2 SYGVQD (reference sequence). Losses at the gene ends were 1 base for V and 8 bases for J; bases not matched to a gene: 1. This CDR3 comprises 14 residues. The CDR3 is CASSEWTGGEKLFF. CDR3 DNA sequence: TGCGCCAGCAGTGAGTGGACAGGGGGAGAAAAACTGTTTTTT.

Worth noting for this clone: This CDR3 is also generated by other DNA sequences in the sample. The rearrangement joins TRBV12-3 or TRBV12-4 to TRBJ1-5, with 7 bases fitting TRBD1. The CDR3 is 13 amino acids. The trim removed 3 bases at V and 5 bases at J, leaving 1 base unmatched. Here the CDR3 reads CASSFTGDQPQHF. DNA for the CDR3: TGTGCCAGCAGTTTTACAGGGGATCAGCCCCAGCATTTT.

The rearrangement joins TRBV7-9 to TRBJ2-6; possibly TRBD1 for D (5 bases). Trimming stripped 3 bases from V and 4 bases from J, with 10 bases between. Germline CDR1 reads SEHNR; CDR2 reads FQNEAQ (reference sequence). The CDR3 extends over 15 amino acids. Here the CDR3 DNA reads TGTGCCAGCAGCTTCCAGGGTGCCGGGGCCAACGTCCTGACTTTC. Protein sequence: CASSFQGAGANVLTF.

The rearrangement joins TRBV28 to TRBJ2-7; 8 bases are a match to TRBD1. V gave up 4 bases and J gave up 2 bases; unmatched junction bases: 4. The CDR3 sequence is 14 residues long. Germline CDR1 reads MDHEN; CDR2 reads SYDVKM. CDR3 in amino acids: CASSSQGATYEQYF. The CDR3 nucleotides are TGTGCCAGCAGTTCTCAGGGGGCTACCTACGAGCAGTACTTC.

V usage is TRBV11-2 and J usage is TRBJ2-7; D unresolved. The CDR3 spans 12 residues. Trimming cost V 3 bases and J 4 bases, with 7 bases left between them. Germline V CDR1 and CDR2: SGHAT, FQNNGV. CDR3 loop: CASSFGLYEQYF. The CDR3 region has the DNA TGTGCCAGCAGCTTCGGTTTGTACGAGCAGTACTTC.

The chain employs TRBV20-1 and TRBJ2-7; TRBD2 agrees at 8 bases. CDR3 size: 16 residues. With 3 bases clipped from V and 3 bases from J, the junction kept 13 bases outside the gene matches. CDR1 DFQATT and CDR2 SNEGSKA come from the germline V gene (reference sequence). The CDR3 here is CSASAGGGGPNYEQYF. DNA for the CDR3: TGCAGTGCTAGTGCGGGGGGAGGTGGGCCTAACTACGAGCAGTACTTC.

The chain is built from TRBV20-1 and TRBJ1-1; maybe TRBD1 (5 bases). The CDR3 has 11 amino acids. Germline V gene lookup returns CDR1 DFQATT and CDR2 SNEGSKA (reference sequence). The V gene lost 6 bases and the J gene lost 6 bases, with 11 bases spanning the gap. DNA for the CDR3: TGCAGTGCCGGGGAGGGGCCTGAAGCTTTCTTT. It is translated as CSAGEGPEAFF.

The V and J genes are TRBV3-1 (or the pseudogene TRBV3-2) and TRBJ1-2; D is unresolved. CDR1 LGHDT and CDR2 YNNKEL come from the germline V gene (reference sequence). V lost 4 bases to trimming and J lost 4 bases, with 7 bases between them. The length of the CDR3 is 12 residues. The CDR3 reads CASSPDTYGYTF. The CDR3 DNA reads as TGTGCCAGCAGCCCCGACACCTATGGCTACACCTTC.

The gene calls are TRBV5-1 and TRBJ2-1; 11 bases fit TRBD2. The V gene end was trimmed by 0 bases and the J gene end by 6 bases; junction bases not matched to a gene: 5. The CDR3 runs to 16 residues. The germline V gene has CDR1 SGHRS and CDR2 YFSETQ. The CDR3 reads CASSLDGTSGTNEQFF. DNA for the CDR3: TGCGCCAGCAGCTTGGACGGGACTAGCGGAACCAATGAGCAGTTCTTC. Full variable domain (rest looked up from reference TRBV5-1 and TRBJ2-1): KAGVTQTPRYLIKTRGQQVTLSCSPISGHRSVSWYQQTPGQGLQFLFEYFSETQRNKGNFPGRFSGRQFSNSRSEMNVSTLELGDSALYLCASSLDGTSGTNEQFFGPGTRLTVL.

The chain couples TRBV2 to TRBJ2-7; 8 bases are a match to TRBD1. V shed 4 bases and J 3 bases; nucleotides not matched to a gene: 5. This CDR3 region has 14 residues. The V gene's germline CDR1 is SNHLY and CDR2 FYNNEI. The CDR3 sequence is CASSGGQAFYEQYF. The CDR3, as DNA: TGTGCCAGCAGTGGGGGACAGGCGTTCTACGAGCAGTACTTC.

The V call is TRBV10-3, the J call TRBJ1-5; D is possibly TRBD1 (6 bases). The V gene lost 6 bases and the J gene lost 7 bases, with 13 bases spanning the gap. Germline CDR1 is ENHRY and CDR2 is SYGVKD. The length of the CDR3 is 13 residues. The CDR3 spells CAISSGGGQPQHF. In DNA form, the CDR3 reads TGTGCCATCAGCTCGGGGGGCGGCCAGCCCCAGCATTTT.

The chain is built from TRBV7-2 and TRBJ1-1; 7 bases align to TRBD1. There are 14 residues in the CDR3. V gave up 5 bases and J gave up 8 bases; unmatched junction bases: 11. Germline CDR1 and CDR2: SGHTA and FQGNSA. The CDR3 sequence: CASSPVEGAGEAFF. CDR3 nucleotides: TGTGCCAGCAGCCCAGTGGAGGGGGCGGGGGAAGCTTTCTTT. Full variable domain (rest looked up from reference TRBV7-2 and TRBJ1-1): GAGVSQSPSNKVTEKGKDVELRCDPISGHTALYWYRQSLGQGLEFLIYFQGNSAPDKSGLPSDRFSAERTGGSVSTLTIQRTQQEDSAVYLCASSPVEGAGEAFFGQGTRLTVV.

Details on this clone: The same CDR3 can be traced to other DNA sequences in this sample. J is TRBJ2-7 and V is TRBV15; the D is unclear. The CDR3 consists of 13 residues. The germline gives CDR1 LNHNV, CDR2 YYDKDF (reference sequence). Between the trimmed V and J ends, which lost 0 bases and 1 base, there was a span of 4 bases. This CDR3 reads CATSRDHSYEQYF. CDR3 sequence (DNA): TGTGCCACCAGCAGAGATCATTCCTACGAGCAGTACTTC.

The V call is TRBV5-3, the J call TRBJ1-1; no clear D. TRBV5-3 is treated as an ORF (open reading frame) with a function not yet certain. V lost 2 bases, J lost 4 bases, and 9 bases lay in between. CDR3 size: 13 residues. The CDR3 spells CARSLIRGTEAFF. The CDR3 DNA reads TGTGCCAGAAGCTTAATACGGGGCACTGAAGCTTTCTTT.

The chain has TRBV24-1 and TRBJ2-5, with 8 bases lining up with TRBD1. The CDR3 consists of 13 residues. Germline V CDR1 and CDR2: KGHDR, SFDVKD. Trimming removed 5 bases from V and 5 bases from J; junction bases left unmatched: 3. CDR3 nucleotides: TGTGCCACCAGTGGGCAGGGGGCTGAGACCCAGTACTTC. Its protein is CATSGQGAETQYF.

V and J are TRBV7-9 and TRBJ1-2; possibly TRBD1 for D (5 bases). CDR3 length: 14 residues. From germline, CDR1 is SEHNR and CDR2 FQNEAQ (reference sequence). V lost 2 bases to trimming and J lost 6 bases, with 13 bases between them. The CDR3 DNA sequence: TGTGCCAGCAGCTTAAGGGGCGCAGCACATGGCTACACCTTC. Protein sequence: CASSLRGAAHGYTF.

This rearrangement joins TRBV29-1 to TRBJ1-2; D not resolved. The germline V gene encodes CDR1 SQVTM and CDR2 ANQGSEA. CDR3 size: 13 residues. The V end lost 3 bases, the J end lost 4 bases, and 12 bases lay between the germline ends. CDR3 loop: CSVDGGIGYGYTF. DNA for the CDR3: TGCAGCGTTGATGGAGGGATCGGCTATGGCTACACCTTC.

This clone was detected ten times or more. J is TRBJ2-5 and V is TRBV4-2, with 7 bases fitting TRBD2. After removal of 0 bases from V and 5 bases from J, the junction contained 6 bases not matched to a gene. The CDR3 has 15 residues. Germline CDR1 LGHNA, CDR2 YNFKEQ. The chain's CDR3 is CASSQDAGATETQYF. CDR3 coding DNA: TGTGCCAGCAGCCAAGACGCGGGAGCGACGGAGACCCAGTACTTC.

The V and J genes are TRBV9 and TRBJ2-1, with D uncertain. The germline gives CDR1 SGDLS, CDR2 YYNGEE. The CDR3 spans 12 residues. V lost 3 bases to trimming and J lost 6 bases, with 7 bases between them. The CDR3 DNA follows: TGTGCCAGCAGCGGAGCCTCCAATGAGCAGTTCTTC. It is translated as CASSGASNEQFF.

This clone was recorded only once. V and J are TRBV5-1 and TRBJ2-7; 7 bases fit TRBD1. CDR3 length: 14 amino acids. Germline V gene data show CDR1 as SGHRS and CDR2 as YFSETQ. The ends lost 7 bases at V and 9 bases at J; junction bases unmatched: 16. CDR3 residues: CASALEGTASRQYF. In DNA, the CDR3 is TGCGCCAGCGCACTCGAAGGGACAGCCTCGAGGCAGTACTTC.

This chain connects TRBV14 to TRBJ1-5, with D perhaps TRBD1 (5 bases). V was cut by 1 base and J by 1 base, with 26 bases left in between. In germline, CDR1 is SGHDN, CDR2 FVKESK. CDR3 size: 21 residues. The CDR3 loop is CASSQVCRVGGTGRSNQPQHF. The CDR3 DNA reads as TGTGCCAGCAGCCAAGTATGCAGGGTGGGGGGAACGGGGCGGAGCAATCAGCCCCAGCATTTT.